Presented here are 16 T cell receptor beta chains from one specimen sequenced in a study of T cells of healthy individuals. Via MiXCR, TCRdb re-called the 5' RACE reads, giving one row per CDR3 protein. The repertoire holds 85,000 to 100,000 distinct CDR3 sequences, with 17% as singletons. These receptors all come from a human donor in good health.

This clonotype has a handful of counts. The CDR3 DNA follows: TGTGCCAGCAGCCATATCTGGGGTGAGGGCCGGCAGTTCTTC. Encoded protein: CASSHIWGEGRQFF. This chain connects TRBV28 to TRBJ2-1, with D maybe TRBD2 (5 bases). Trimming left V 6 bases short and J 12 bases short, with 21 bases between. The CDR3 extends over 14 amino acids. The V gene's germline CDR1 is MDHEN and CDR2 SYDVKM.

There are many counts of this clonotype. The chain is built from TRBV3-1 and TRBJ2-5, with TRBD2 matching 7 bases. Losses at the gene ends were 1 base for V and 7 bases for J; bases not matched to a gene: 6. Germline CDR1 reads LGHDT; CDR2 reads YNNKEL (reference sequence). The CDR3 covers 14 residues. The CDR3 DNA sequence: TGTGCCAGCAGCCAAGGGGGGGGGTCTGGGACCCAGTACTTC. Translation: CASSQGGGSGTQYF.

The chain has TRBV3-1 and TRBJ1-1, with D maybe TRBD1 (5 bases). The CDR3 spans 14 residues. With 2 bases removed from V and 1 base from J, the gap between germline ends came to 8 bases. CDR1 and CDR2 (germline): LGHDT, YNNKEL (reference sequence). CDR3 in amino acids: CASSQYDRNTEAFF. The CDR3 DNA follows: TGTGCCAGCAGCCAATACGACAGGAACACTGAAGCTTTCTTT.

This clonotype was detected many times. The chain links TRBV11-2 to TRBJ2-3; 12 nucleotides align to TRBD2. Germline V gene sequence: CDR1 SGHAT, CDR2 FQNNGV. This CDR3 is 19 amino acids long. After removal of 0 bases from V and 2 bases from J, the junction contained 9 bases not matched to a gene. The CDR3 protein is CASSLDYRLAGGPTDTQYF. The CDR3 DNA is TGTGCCAGCAGCTTAGATTATCGGCTAGCGGGGGGGCCCACAGATACGCAGTATTTT.

This clonotype has a handful of counts. This chain uses TRBV6-1 with TRBJ1-5; 7 nucleotides match TRBD1. Trimming removed 8 bases from V and 7 bases from J; junction bases left unmatched: 2. CDR1 is MNHNS, CDR2 SASEGT, per germline. This CDR3 spans 11 amino acids. CDR3 sequence: CASQGVQPQHF. CDR3 sequence (DNA): TGTGCCAGCCAGGGGGTGCAGCCCCAGCATTTT.

The V and J genes are TRBV20-1 and TRBJ2-7; 13 bases align to TRBD2. Germline V lookup: CDR1 DFQATT, CDR2 SNEGSKA (reference sequence). V dropped 3 bases and J dropped 3; count of bases not matched to a gene: 5. This CDR3 contains 15 residues. The CDR3 loop is CSASSGLAGLYEQYF. For the CDR3, the DNA is TGCAGTGCTAGCTCGGGACTAGCGGGACTCTACGAGCAGTACTTC.

This clonotype was observed at least ten times. V is TRBV6-1 and J is TRBJ1-5; 8 nucleotides match TRBD1. The J segment lost 0 bases and the V segment lost 6 bases, leaving 13 bases of the junction unmatched. The germline gives CDR1 MNHNS, CDR2 SASEGT. The CDR3 is made up of 18 amino acids. The CDR3 sequence is CASRAGGAVPYSNQPQHF. CDR3 coding DNA: TGTGCCAGCAGAGCAGGGGGCGCGGTACCCTATAGCAATCAGCCCCAGCATTTT.

The V gene is TRBV7-9, the J gene TRBJ1-2, with 10 bases matching TRBD1. The junction had 11 bases not matched to a gene; V was cut back by 5 bases and J by 8 bases. The CDR3 runs to 15 residues. Per germline, CDR1 SEHNR and CDR2 FQNEAQ (reference sequence). The CDR3 here is CASSTGDRGLRGYTF. The CDR3 bases are TGTGCCAGCAGCACTGGGGACAGGGGCCTAAGGGGCTACACCTTC.

This clonotype has more than one count but fewer than ten. This chain joins TRBV6-2 or TRBV6-3 and TRBJ2-2; either TRBD1 or TRBD2 may supply D (6 bases each). The germline V gene encodes CDR1 MNHEY and CDR2 SVGEGT. V lost 6 bases and J lost 6, with 11 bases in between. This CDR3 is built from 13 residues. The CDR3 sequence: CASRDRGPGELFF. The CDR3 nucleotides are TGTGCCAGCAGAGACCGGGGGCCCGGGGAGCTGTTTTTT.

This clonotype was observed a handful of times. The CDR3 region is CATSSEDRGNGYTF. The CDR3 region has the DNA TGTGCCACCAGCAGTGAAGACAGGGGGAATGGCTACACCTTC. V gene TRBV15 combines with J gene TRBJ1-2; 9 nucleotides line up with TRBD1. V lost 3 bases to trimming and J lost 6 bases; unmatched junction nucleotides: 5. The V gene's germline CDR1 is LNHNV and CDR2 YYDKDF (reference sequence). The CDR3 totals 14 residues.

At least ten counts were recorded for this clonotype. The gene calls are TRBV7-9 and TRBJ1-1; no clear D gene. This CDR3 is 14 amino acids long. Trimming took 1 base from V and 1 from J, leaving 7 bases between them. CDR1 is SEHNR and CDR2 is FQNEAQ in the germline V gene (reference sequence). CDR3 DNA: TGTGCCAGCAGCTTAGGCCCAGGGAACACTGAAGCTTTCTTT. Translating it yields CASSLGPGNTEAFF.

The chain uses TRBV6-1 and TRBJ1-2; possibly TRBD1 for D (6 bases). This CDR3 is 16 amino acids long. Between the trimmed V and J ends, which lost 3 bases and 1 base, there was a span of 15 bases. CDR1 and CDR2 from the germline V gene are MNHNS and SASEGT. The CDR3 region is CASSDRGGLLNYGYTF. The CDR3 nucleotides read TGTGCCAGCAGTGATAGGGGGGGACTCCTTAACTATGGCTACACCTTC.

This chain uses TRBV6-5 with TRBJ1-2; 7 positions match TRBD1. The CDR3 loop spans 15 amino acids. Germline loops: CDR1 MNHEY, CDR2 SVGAGI. The V and J ends lost 5 bases and 4 bases, in that order; junction bases with no gene match: 10. The CDR3 region has the DNA TGTGCCAGCAGTCTCATCAGGGGGGACGGCTATGGCTACACCTTC. The encoded protein is CASSLIRGDGYGYTF.

This clonotype was seen only a few times. The rearrangement links TRBV12-3 or TRBV12-4 to TRBJ2-3, with 10 bases fitting TRBD1. This CDR3 has 16 residues. V was clipped by 6 bases and J by 4 bases; unmatched bases: 10. CDR3: CASSQRTGGFSDTQYF. The CDR3 DNA sequence: TGTGCCAGCAGCCAGAGGACAGGGGGTTTCTCAGATACGCAGTATTTT.

The J gene is TRBJ2-1, the V gene TRBV5-6; 9 bases are a match to TRBD1. Germline V gene lookup returns CDR1 SGHDT and CDR2 YYEEEE. The CDR3 is 12 amino acids. V was clipped by 4 bases and J by 13 bases; unmatched bases: 6. As DNA, the CDR3 is TGTGCCAGCAGCCCGGGGGACAGGGCCCAGTTCTTC. Translation: CASSPGDRAQFF.

This clonotype was seen only a few times. J is TRBJ2-1 and V is TRBV5-1, with D perhaps matching TRBD2 (5 bases). The V and J ends lost 4 bases and 0 bases respectively, with 11 bases between them. Germline V lookup: CDR1 SGHRS, CDR2 YFSETQ. The CDR3 runs to 15 residues. CDR3 amino acids: CASSRGQTSYNEQFF. CDR3 DNA sequence: TGCGCCAGCAGCCGCGGGCAAACCTCCTACAATGAGCAGTTCTTC.